These 20 T cell receptor beta chains came from one sample sequenced in a study of CD8 T cells in ankylosing spondylitis. TCRdb called the 5' RACE reads again in MiXCR, with one record for every CDR3 protein. The sample contains fewer than 350,000 distinct CDR3 sequences, roughly 10% of which appear only once. Source material: blood, either unsorted or a sorted T cell fraction (not recorded which). These receptors came from a female donor with ankylosing spondylitis or in good health (not recorded which).

This clonotype was observed many times. The rearrangement joins TRBV7-2 to TRBJ2-3; 8 bases align to TRBD2. Trimming took 5 bases from V and 2 from J; bases not matched to a gene: 12. The CDR3 runs 17 residues. Germline-derived CDR1 and CDR2 are SGHTA and FQGNSA. CDR3 sequence reads: CASSLSGAGAYTDTQYF. Here the CDR3 DNA reads TGTGCCAGCAGCCTATCGGGAGCGGGGGCCTACACAGATACGCAGTATTTT.

This clonotype showed up just a few times. The chain recombines TRBV7-2 with TRBJ1-1; perhaps TRBD1 as D (5 bases). Germline CDR1 is SGHTA and CDR2 is FQGNSA. The CDR3 loop spans 15 amino acids. Trimming pared 2 bases from V and 6 bases from J, leaving 16 bases between. CDR3 loop: CASSLSRGGKAEAFF. The CDR3 bases are TGTGCCAGCAGCTTAAGTCGGGGGGGAAAAGCTGAAGCTTTCTTT.

V is TRBV5-1 and J is TRBJ2-4; 14 bases line up with TRBD2. The germline CDR1 and CDR2 sequences are SGHRS and YFSETQ. The CDR3 runs 23 residues. With 0 bases clipped from V and 0 bases from J, the junction kept 17 bases outside the gene matches. This CDR3 is CASSLEGLAGGRRGDLAKNIQYF. The CDR3 DNA reads TGCGCCAGCAGCTTGGAAGGACTAGCGGGAGGAAGAAGAGGAGACCTAGCCAAAAACATTCAGTACTTC. The full variable domain, in which reference TRBV5-1 and TRBJ2-4 provide the parts outside the CDR3, is KAGVTQTPRYLIKTRGQQVTLSCSPISGHRSVSWYQQTPGQGLQFLFEYFSETQRNKGNFPGRFSGRQFSNSRSEMNVSTLELGDSALYLCASSLEGLAGGRRGDLAKNIQYFGAGTRLSVL.

The rearrangement links TRBV9 to TRBJ1-1; D perhaps matches TRBD1 (5 bases). The CDR3 loop spans 16 amino acids. The V gene's germline CDR1 is SGDLS and CDR2 YYNGEE. V gave up 3 bases and J gave up 2 bases, with 17 bases separating them. For the CDR3, the DNA is TGTGCCAGCAGCGCAGCAGGGTGGTCGGTAAACACTGAAGCTTTCTTT. This gives the protein CASSAAGWSVNTEAFF.

Comment on this clonotype: A clone one base away is much larger, so this may be a read error. The DNA is omitted, as the CDR3 cannot be located on it reliably, and the CDR3 follows TCRdb's listing. The V and J genes are TRBV18 and TRBJ2-3; the table calls TRBD1, which could not be checked here. Ends included, the CDR3 has 17 residues. Germline V lookup: CDR1 KGHSH, CDR2 LQKENI. CDR3 sequence reads: CASSPFAGGAFEDTRYF.

This clonotype was observed at least ten times. The chain carries TRBV20-1 and TRBJ1-5, with TRBD1 as a possible D gene (6 bases). Trimming took 4 bases from V and 0 from J, leaving 10 bases between them. Germline assignment: CDR1 DFQATT and CDR2 SNEGSKA (reference sequence). The CDR3 contains 14 residues. In nucleotides, the CDR3 is TGCAGTGCTAACGACAGGTTTAGCAATCAGCCCCAGCATTTT. It translates to CSANDRFSNQPQHF.

This clonotype came up many times. V usage is TRBV28 and J usage is TRBJ1-1, with a possible D match to TRBD1 (5 bases). CDR1 is MDHEN, CDR2 SYDVKM, per germline. V was shortened by 3 bases and J by 5 bases, with 13 bases between the two germline ends. The CDR3 has 14 residues. The CDR3 nucleotides are TGTGCCAGCAGTTTCTTCAGGGCCCAGACTGAAGCTTTCTTT. Translating it yields CASSFFRAQTEAFF.

This clonotype has a count of ten or more. V gene TRBV12-3 or TRBV12-4 combines with J gene TRBJ2-1; 7 bases are a match to TRBD2. The CDR3 is 15 amino acids. Unmatched junction bases numbered 13, after V lost 5 bases and J lost 9 bases. The CDR3 bases are TGTGCCAGCAGTCCGGGGACTACCTTCGGGGGTGAGCAGTTCTTC. Protein: CASSPGTTFGGEQFF.

This clonotype has ten or more counts. The V call is TRBV6-1, the J call TRBJ2-1, with TRBD2 matching over 13 bases. V was pared by 4 bases and J by 0 bases, with 9 bases of the junction left unmatched. CDR1 and CDR2 (germline): MNHNS, SASEGT. This CDR3 is 19 amino acids long. The DNA for the CDR3 is TGTGCCAGCAGTGTCGTGGGACTAGCGGGGCTCAGCTCCTACAATGAGCAGTTCTTC. Protein: CASSVVGLAGLSSYNEQFF.

As for this clonotype: A single base is all that separates this from a far larger clone, so a read error is likely. CDR3 protein: CASSLATSADTQYF. The DNA of the CDR3 is TGCGCCAGCAGCTTAGCGACTAGCGCAGATACGCAGTATTTT. The gene calls are TRBV5-1 and TRBJ2-3; 8 nucleotides match TRBD2. The CDR3 covers 14 residues. J lost 4 bases, V lost 2 bases, and 3 bases had no gene match. In germline, CDR1 is SGHRS, CDR2 YFSETQ.

This clonotype was detected only a few times. This sequence joins TRBV20-1 and TRBJ1-2; possibly TRBD1 for D (5 bases). This CDR3 has 16 residues. Germline V gene lookup returns CDR1 DFQATT and CDR2 SNEGSKA (reference sequence). V was cut by 3 bases and J by 6 bases, with 23 bases left in between. The CDR3 coding sequence is TGCAGTGCTAGGGGGACGGAGGTGGTGGTCCCGGATGGCTACACCTTC. This translates into CSARGTEVVVPDGYTF.

This chain links TRBV5-5 with TRBJ1-4, with D perhaps TRBD1 (5 bases). Per germline, CDR1 SGHKS and CDR2 YYEKEE (reference sequence). Trimming removed 3 bases from V and 4 bases from J, with 16 bases in between. This CDR3 region has 16 residues. The CDR3 coding sequence is TGTGCCAGCAGCTGGGGCTCCCTCGGAGGTAATGAAAAACTGTTTTTT. Translation gives CASSWGSLGGNEKLFF. Based on the CDR3 plus reference TRBV5-5 and TRBJ1-4, the full variable domain is DAGVTQSPTHLIKTRGQQVTLRCSPISGHKSVSWYQQVLGQGPQFIFQYYEKEERGRGNFPDRFSARQFPNYSSELNVNALLLGDSALYLCASSWGSLGGNEKLFFGSGTQLSVL.

This clonotype turned up a few times. The chain is built from TRBV28 and TRBJ1-4, with D possibly matching TRBD1 (6 bases). The V gene's germline CDR1 is MDHEN and CDR2 SYDVKM. The CDR3 covers 13 residues. Trimming removed 3 bases at V and 5 bases at J, with 7 bases between. This CDR3 is CASSFGTNEKLFF. In DNA, the CDR3 is TGTGCCAGCAGTTTCGGGACAAATGAAAAACTGTTTTTT. Full variable domain (remainder filled in from reference TRBV28 and TRBJ1-4): DVKVTQSSRYLVKRTGEKVFLECVQDMDHENMFWYRQDPGLGLRLIYFSYDVKMKEKGDIPEGYSVSREKKERFSLILESASTNQTSMYLCASSFGTNEKLFFGSGTQLSVL.

This clonotype appeared many times. The chain links TRBV5-1 to TRBJ1-4; D is perhaps TRBD1 (5 bases). V was pared by 6 bases and J by 7 bases, with 13 bases between. The CDR3 is 13 amino acids. CDR1 is SGHRS and CDR2 is YFSETQ in the germline V gene. CDR3 protein: CASTDLGGEKLFF. DNA for the CDR3: TGCGCCAGCACCGATCTTGGGGGTGAAAAACTGTTTTTT.

This clonotype was counted ten times or more. The chain recombines TRBV5-1 with TRBJ2-3; a weak D match, TRBD1 (6 bases). Trimming took 4 bases from V and 4 from J, leaving 13 bases between them. CDR3 length equals 14 residues. In germline, CDR1 is SGHRS, CDR2 YFSETQ. The CDR3 DNA reads as TGCGCCAGCAGCAGTCAGGGGTCGGCAGATACGCAGTATTTT. This translates into CASSSQGSADTQYF.

Comment on this clonotype: This may come from a read error, since a much larger clone is one base off. The V and J genes are TRBV29-1 and TRBJ2-5, with a possible D match to TRBD1 (5 bases). Germline V gene lookup returns CDR1 SQVTM and CDR2 ANQGSEA. CDR3 length: 13 amino acids. The CDR3, as DNA: TGCACCGTTGATCTTGTATCAGGGGAGACCCAGTACTTC. Protein: CTVDLVSGETQYF. Full variable domain (remainder filled in from reference TRBV29-1 and TRBJ2-5): SAVISQKPSRDICQRGTSLTIQCQVDSQVTMMFWYRQQPGQSLTLIATANQGSEATYESGFVIDKFPISRPNLTFSTLTVSNMSPEDSSIYLCTVDLVSGETQYFGPGTRLLVL.

As regards this clonotype: A much larger clonotype is one base distant, so this may be a read error. The chain links TRBV5-1 to TRBJ2-1; D assignment may be TRBD1 or TRBD2 (5 bases each). This CDR3 contains 14 residues. V was pared by 6 bases and J by 8 bases, with 18 bases between. Germline values: CDR1 SGHRS, CDR2 YFSETQ. CDR3 in amino acids: CASTSNTGLDEQFF. CDR3 DNA: TGCGCCAGCACCTCCAATACGGGGCTGGATGAGCAGTTCTTC.

This clonotype came up many times. V gene TRBV6-5 combines with J gene TRBJ2-3, with 8 nucleotides matching TRBD2. V trimming: 2 bases; J trimming: 0 bases; junction bases outside the gene matches: 4. Germline assignment: CDR1 MNHEY and CDR2 SVGAGI. This CDR3 is built from 16 residues. CDR3 bases: TGTGCCAGCAGTTACGGGGTAGCGGGAAGCACAGATACGCAGTATTTT. This codes for CASSYGVAGSTDTQYF.

This clonotype was counted a few times. The genes are TRBV11-2 and TRBJ1-2, with a possible D match to TRBD1 (6 bases). This CDR3 spans 21 amino acids. Germline CDR1 is SGHAT and CDR2 is FQNNGV. The V gene lost 1 base and the J gene lost 0 bases, with 27 bases spanning the gap. CDR3 sequence (DNA): TGTGCCAGCAGCTTAGTCCGGTTGTTGGCAGGGGAAGCTGGAGCTAACTATGGCTACACCTTC. Translating gives CASSLVRLLAGEAGANYGYTF.

In this sample, this clonotype turned up many times. The genes are TRBV4-2 and TRBJ2-1, with no clear D. V lost 0 bases and J lost 0, with 9 bases in between. This CDR3 contains 16 residues. The V gene's germline CDR1 is LGHNA and CDR2 YNFKEQ. The CDR3 is CASSQDPELSYNEQFF. The CDR3 nucleotides are TGTGCCAGCAGCCAAGATCCCGAGCTCTCCTACAATGAGCAGTTCTTC.